This T cell receptor (beta chain) stems from a study of T cells in Graves' hyperthyroidism and ophthalmopathy. V shed 1 base and J shed 3 bases, with 15 bases lying between them. The CDR3 is made up of 17 amino acids. The germline CDR1 and CDR2 sequences are MGHDK and SYGVNS. In this sample, this clonotype is medium-sized. Ophthalmopathy patients showed a Clinical Activity Score of at least 3, NOSPECS grade of at least 4 and duration under 3 months. Diagnosing involved the use of clinical symptoms, serum thyroxine and TRAb, thyroid ultrasound and orbital computed tomography. RNA transcripts gave rise to amplified TCR beta CDR3 regions. HTBI primers were used for first-round RT-PCR of the TCR CDR3. One entry per CDR3 protein, called by TCRdb with MiXCR from the multiplex PCR reads. This table has roughly 57,000 distinct CDR3 sequences, around 50% appearing once.

V and J are TRBV25-1 and TRBJ2-2, with a possible D match to TRBD1 (5 bases). The TCR comes from a woman aged 55-69 years with Graves' ophthalmopathy. Material: blood. CDR3 in amino acids: CASSESYRPTDTGELFF. CDR3 DNA sequence: TGTGCCAGCAGTGAATCATACAGGCCTACGGACACCGGGGAGCTGTTTTTT. Full variable domain (rest looked up from reference TRBV25-1 and TRBJ2-2): EADIYQTPRYLVIGTGKKITLECSQTMGHDKMYWYQQDPGMELHLIHYSYGVNSTEKGDLSSESTVSRIRTEHFPLTLESARPSHTSQYLCASSESYRPTDTGELFFGEGSRLTVL.